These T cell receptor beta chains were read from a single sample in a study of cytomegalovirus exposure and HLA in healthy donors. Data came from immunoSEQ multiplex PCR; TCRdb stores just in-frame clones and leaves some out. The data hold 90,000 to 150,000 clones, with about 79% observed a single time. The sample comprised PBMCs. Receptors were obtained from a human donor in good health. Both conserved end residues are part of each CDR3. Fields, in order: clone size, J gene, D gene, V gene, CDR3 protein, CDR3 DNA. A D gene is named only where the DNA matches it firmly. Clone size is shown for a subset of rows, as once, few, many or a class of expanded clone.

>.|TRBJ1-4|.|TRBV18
CASSPQMEMATNEKLFF
TGTGCCAGCTCACCACAGATGGAGATGGCAACTAATGAAAAACTGTTTTTT
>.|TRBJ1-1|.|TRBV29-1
CSVTDRGHTEAFF
TGCAGCGTTACGGACAGAGGCCACACTGAAGCTTTCTTT
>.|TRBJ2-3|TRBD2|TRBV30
CACSSGGAFLTDTQYF
TGTGCCTGTTCTAGCGGGGGGGCCTTCCTCACAGATACGCAGTATTTT
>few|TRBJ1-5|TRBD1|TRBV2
CASSVQGAISNQPQHF
TGTGCCAGCAGTGTCCAGGGGGCTATTAGCAATCAGCCCCAGCATTTT
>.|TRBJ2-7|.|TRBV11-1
CASKLDPSSYEQYF
TGTGCCAGCAAACTAGATCCGAGCTCCTACGAGCAGTACTTC
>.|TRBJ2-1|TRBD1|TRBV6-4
CASSDRPLGQAPEQFF
TGTGCCAGCAGTGACCGTCCTTTGGGACAGGCCCCTGAGCAGTTCTTC
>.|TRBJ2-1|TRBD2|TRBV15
CATSRGSGMGVEQFF
TGTGCCACCAGCAGAGGTAGCGGGATGGGTGTTGAGCAGTTCTTC
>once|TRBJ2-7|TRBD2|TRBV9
CASSVGGPTLSYEQYF
TGTGCCAGCAGCGTGGGAGGGCCTACGCTCTCCTACGAGCAGTACTTC
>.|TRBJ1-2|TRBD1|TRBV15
CATSRASGQGGSGYTF
TGTGCCACCAGCAGAGCCAGTGGACAGGGGGGATCAGGCTACACCTTC
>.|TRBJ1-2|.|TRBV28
CASSFSSSFYGYTF
TGTGCCAGCAGTTTCAGTTCCTCTTTCTATGGCTACACCTTC
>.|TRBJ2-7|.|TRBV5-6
CASSLGTMQYF
TGTGCCAGCAGCTTGGGCACTATGCAGTACTTC
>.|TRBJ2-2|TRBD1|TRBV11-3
CASSLNRGRVWTGELFF
TGTGCCAGCAGCTTAAACAGGGGTAGGGTGTGGACCGGGGAGCTGTTTTTT
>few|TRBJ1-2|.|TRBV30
CAWRGTGTYGYTF
TGTGCCTGGAGAGGAACAGGGACCTATGGCTACACCTTC
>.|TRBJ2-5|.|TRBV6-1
CASSASGGYRRQETQYF
TGTGCCAGCAGTGCATCCGGGGGATACAGGCGCCAAGAGACCCAGTACTTC
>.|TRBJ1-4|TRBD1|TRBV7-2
CASSYRGEKLFF
TGTGCCAGCAGCTACAGGGGAGAAAAACTGTTTTTT